This passage covers 27 T cell receptor beta chains from one sample sequenced in a study of pediatric ulcerative colitis. Assay: immunoSEQ multiplex PCR; the TCRdb copy retains only in-frame clones and omits some. The table shows 37,000 or so clones, with around 78% occurring only once. Material: blood. Receptors were obtained from a girl under 18 with moderate ulcerative colitis.

The J gene is TRBJ2-2, the V gene TRBV16; D ambiguous. CDR3 length: 12 amino acids. The V and J ends lost 5 bases and 2 bases respectively, with 3 bases between them. Germline-derived CDR1 and CDR2 are KGHSY and FQNENV. The CDR3 DNA follows: TGTGCCAGCAGCTATAACACCGGGGAGCTGTTTTTT. This sequence encodes CASSYNTGELFF.

This clone was observed many times. The chain employs TRBV27 and TRBJ2-1; 8 bases fit TRBD1. CDR3 size: 15 residues. Trimming removed 4 bases from V and 6 bases from J; junction bases left unmatched: 8. CDR1 is MNHEY, CDR2 SMNVEV, per germline (reference sequence). The CDR3 sequence: CASSSPGGQGNEQFF. The CDR3 nucleotides read TGTGCCAGCAGTTCACCAGGGGGCCAAGGCAATGAGCAGTTCTTC.

The rearrangement joins TRBV6-1 to TRBJ2-7, with 9 bases lining up with TRBD2. With 4 bases clipped from V and 4 bases from J, the junction kept 5 bases outside the gene matches. Per the germline V gene, CDR1 is MNHNS and CDR2 is SASEGT. The length of the CDR3 is 14 residues. The CDR3 loop reads CASSGLGLAYEQYF. The CDR3 bases are TGTGCCAGCAGTGGTCTGGGACTAGCTTACGAGCAGTACTTC.

V usage is TRBV19 and J usage is TRBJ1-4; D unclear. The CDR3 covers 10 residues. Per germline, CDR1 LNHDA and CDR2 SQIVND (reference sequence). The CDR3 protein is CAGSHEKLFF. DNA of the CDR3: TGTGCGGGGAGTCATGAAAAACTGTTTTTT.

The chain employs TRBV27 and TRBJ2-7; maybe TRBD2 (5 bases). Germline CDR1 reads MNHEY; CDR2 reads SMNVEV (reference sequence). The CDR3 covers 14 residues. The V end lost 6 bases, the J end lost 2 bases, and 14 bases lay between the germline ends. CDR3: CASRLGLGAYEQYF. The DNA for the CDR3 is TGTGCCAGCAGGCTTGGACTCGGAGCCTACGAGCAGTACTTC.

This chain links TRBV30 with TRBJ1-1; D possibly corresponds to TRBD1 (5 bases). CDR1 and CDR2 from the germline V gene are GTSNPN and SVGIG (reference sequence). This CDR3 has 14 residues. The germline V and J ends were trimmed by 2 bases and 1 base, with 11 bases remaining between them. The CDR3 is CAWSRGITNTEAFF. The CDR3 DNA reads as TGTGCCTGGAGTCGGGGGATCACGAACACTGAAGCTTTCTTT.

The chain carries TRBV7-6 and TRBJ2-1; D unclear. This CDR3 has 16 residues. Deletions cut 0 bases from V and 2 bases from J, with 11 bases between. Germline CDR1 reads SGHVS; CDR2 reads FNYEAQ. CDR3 nucleotides: TGTGCCAGCAGCTTAGCGCCAGGAGACACCTACAATGAGCAGTTCTTC. Protein product: CASSLAPGDTYNEQFF.

The chain combines TRBV30 with TRBJ1-2; no firm D call. The CDR3 runs 8 residues. V lost 8 bases, J lost 10 bases, and 8 bases lay in between. Germline lookup yields CDR1 GTSNPN and CDR2 SVGIG (reference sequence). The DNA for the CDR3 is TGTGCCGCAGATCACTACACCTTC. Amino acids: CAADHYTF.

This chain uses TRBV2 with TRBJ1-2; no firm D call. Looked up from germline, CDR1 is SNHLY and CDR2 is FYNNEI. Between the trimmed V and J ends, which lost 2 bases and 6 bases, there was a span of 16 bases. This CDR3 spans 15 amino acids. CDR3 DNA sequence: TGTGCCAGCAGTGAACCCCCTCGTGGAAAGGATGGCTACACCTTC. As protein: CASSEPPRGKDGYTF.

The genes are TRBV10-2 and TRBJ2-2; maybe TRBD1 (6 bases). The CDR3 has 17 residues. Germline-derived CDR1 and CDR2 are WSHSY and SAAADI. The germline V and J ends were trimmed by 3 bases and 1 base, with 15 bases remaining between them. CDR3 sequence reads: CASSDKDRNRNTGELFF. The DNA for the CDR3 is TGCGCCAGCAGTGATAAGGACAGAAATCGGAACACCGGGGAGCTGTTTTTT.

J is TRBJ2-7 and V is TRBV28; a weak D match, TRBD2 (5 bases). Germline assignment: CDR1 MDHEN and CDR2 SYDVKM. Trimming cost V 6 bases and J 6 bases, with 15 bases left between them. CDR3 length equals 13 residues. The CDR3 region has the DNA TGTGCCAGCAGACCCGTCTCTCGGGGCGAGCAGTACTTC. Translated: CASRPVSRGEQYF.

The CDR3 DNA follows: TGTGCCAGCAGCTTAGTCGGCGGGAGCTTATATTCCTACAATGAGCAGTTCTTC. It codes for CASSLVGGSLYSYNEQFF. The V and J genes are TRBV7-2 and TRBJ2-1; 7 nucleotides match TRBD2. The CDR3 spans 18 residues. The V segment lost 1 base and the J segment 1 base; nucleotides outside the gene matches: 10. CDR1 SGHTA and CDR2 FQGNSA come from the germline V gene.

V is TRBV6-6 and J is TRBJ1-4, with TRBD1 matching 10 bases. J lost 7 bases, V lost 6 bases, and 5 bases had no gene match. This CDR3 spans 14 amino acids. Germline values: CDR1 MNHNY, CDR2 SVGAGI (reference sequence). The DNA of the CDR3 is TGTGCCAGCAGACCAGACAGGGGGCGTGAAAAACTGTTTTTT. Translation: CASRPDRGREKLFF.

The chain employs TRBV11-2 and TRBJ1-2; a weak D match, TRBD1 (5 bases). The CDR3 covers 14 residues. Germline V gene data show CDR1 as SGHAT and CDR2 as FQNNGV. Trimming shortened V by 2 bases and J by 4 bases, and 11 bases separated the two germline ends. The CDR3 region has the DNA TGTGCCAGCAGCTTAAGTATGACAGCCTATGGCTACACCTTC. Protein: CASSLSMTAYGYTF.

V and J are TRBV9 and TRBJ2-3, with D tentatively TRBD1 (6 bases). The germline CDR1 and CDR2 sequences are SGDLS and YYNGEE. V gave up 0 bases and J gave up 4 bases, with 9 bases separating them. CDR3 length: 14 amino acids. The CDR3 DNA sequence: TGTGCCAGCAGCGTAGGAACAGGGCCAGATACGCAGTATTTT. Translation: CASSVGTGPDTQYF.

The rearrangement uses TRBV7-9 and TRBJ2-7; 9 bases match TRBD1. The CDR3 is 15 amino acids. V shed 7 bases and J 6 bases; nucleotides not matched to a gene: 13. Germline V gene data show CDR1 as SEHNR and CDR2 as FQNEAQ (reference sequence). The CDR3 protein is CASKDRGSSGGEQYF. CDR3 DNA: TGTGCCAGCAAGGACAGGGGATCAAGTGGTGGCGAGCAGTACTTC.

The chain has TRBV7-2 and TRBJ1-6; D is unresolved. Germline CDR1 and CDR2: SGHTA and FQGNSA. V was clipped by 1 base and J by 11 bases, with 3 bases between them. This CDR3 region has 11 residues. CDR3 DNA: TGTGCCAGCAGCTTAGATACACCCCTCCACTTT. It yields the protein CASSLDTPLHF.

J is TRBJ1-2 and V is TRBV11-2, with 7 bases that match TRBD1. The CDR3 is made up of 15 amino acids. Germline CDR1 SGHAT, CDR2 FQNNGV. The ends lost 4 bases at V and 0 bases at J; junction bases unmatched: 5. In nucleotides, the CDR3 is TGTGCCAGCAGCTCGGGGACAGCCCCTAACTATGGCTACACCTTC. This sequence encodes CASSSGTAPNYGYTF.

The chain carries TRBV29-1 and TRBJ2-7; D is possibly TRBD1 (5 bases). With 5 bases removed from V and 4 bases from J, the gap between germline ends came to 15 bases. The germline V gene encodes CDR1 SQVTM and CDR2 ANQGSEA. The CDR3 runs to 13 residues. The CDR3 bases are TGCAGCGTTATCCCCAGGGCGCCGTACGAGCAGTACTTC. It is translated as CSVIPRAPYEQYF.

This chain joins TRBV27 and TRBJ1-2, with D uncertain. CDR1 MNHEY and CDR2 SMNVEV come from the germline V gene (reference sequence). The V end was cut by 3 bases, the J end by 4 bases, with 9 bases between. The CDR3 is 13 amino acids. The CDR3 DNA is TGTGCCAGCAGTTTGGCAGCCTCCTATGGCTACACCTTC. It translates to CASSLAASYGYTF.

Written as DNA, the CDR3 is TGTGCCAGCAGCGGGCGGGGAGCGGGAGCGTTATCTGGGGCCAACGTCCTGACTTTC. Protein product: CASSGRGAGALSGANVLTF. V and J are TRBV7-9 and TRBJ2-6; TRBD2 aligns across 8 bases. Germline loops: CDR1 SEHNR, CDR2 FQNEAQ (reference sequence). V gave up 5 bases and J gave up 1 base; unmatched junction bases: 13. The CDR3 has 19 amino acids. Full variable domain (outside the CDR3, taken from reference TRBV7-9 and TRBJ2-6): DTGVSQNPRHKITKRGQNVTFRCDPISEHNRLYWYRQTLGQGPEFLTYFQNEAQLEKSRLLSDRFSAERPKGSFSTLEIQRTEQGDSAMYLCASSGRGAGALSGANVLTFGAGSRLTVL.

This clone was seen a single time. V gene TRBV18 combines with J gene TRBJ2-1; TRBD1 is a possible D gene (6 bases). The V and J ends lost 3 bases and 2 bases respectively, with 20 bases between them. Germline V lookup: CDR1 KGHSH, CDR2 LQKENI. The length of the CDR3 is 18 residues. This CDR3 reads CASSPLLQGKFPYNEQFF. The CDR3 nucleotides are TGTGCCAGCTCACCCCTCTTGCAGGGGAAGTTCCCCTACAATGAGCAGTTCTTC.

CDR3: CASSLFLAEGPNQPQHF. The CDR3 nucleotides read TGTGCCAGCAGCTTGTTCTTGGCCGAGGGTCCCAATCAGCCCCAGCATTTT. The V and J genes are TRBV7-2 and TRBJ1-5; D gene uncertain. Trimming left V 3 bases short and J 3 bases short, with 18 bases between. Looked up from germline, CDR1 is SGHTA and CDR2 is FQGNSA. The CDR3 totals 17 residues.

This clone appeared a single time. The V and J genes are TRBV7-6 and TRBJ2-1; 11 nucleotides line up with TRBD2. The CDR3 has 16 amino acids. Germline loops: CDR1 SGHVS, CDR2 FNYEAQ. Trimming removed 6 bases from V and 8 bases from J; junction bases left unmatched: 12. The DNA of the CDR3 is TGTGCCAGCAGTTCCTCAATAGCGGGAGGGCCGGATGAGCAGTTCTTC. Protein: CASSSSIAGGPDEQFF.

The CDR3 sequence is CASSFGADRTNEKLFF. CDR3 DNA: TGTGCCAGCAGTTTTGGTGCGGACAGAACTAATGAAAAACTGTTTTTT. The chain uses TRBV28 and TRBJ1-4, with D possibly matching TRBD1 (6 bases). This CDR3 region has 16 residues. Trimming took off 3 bases at V and 1 base at J, with 12 bases between the two ends. The germline gives CDR1 MDHEN, CDR2 SYDVKM.

V is TRBV4-2 and J is TRBJ2-2; TRBD2 matches at 13 bases. CDR1 and CDR2 from the germline V gene are LGHNA and YNFKEQ. The CDR3 runs to 16 residues. Trimming at V came to 2 bases and at J to 8 bases, leaving 5 bases not matched to a gene. The CDR3 spells CASSQYGTSGTGELFF. For the CDR3, the DNA is TGTGCCAGCAGCCAATACGGGACTAGCGGGACAGGGGAGCTGTTTTTT.

This clone occurred once. The gene calls are TRBV4-3 and TRBJ2-1; TRBD1 aligns across 10 bases. Per germline, CDR1 LGHNA and CDR2 YSLEER. The CDR3 has 17 amino acids. V shed 0 bases, J shed 4 bases, and the junction held 6 bases outside the gene matches. The CDR3 region is CASSQEGGTGAYNEQFF. The CDR3 DNA reads TGCGCCAGCAGCCAAGAGGGTGGGACAGGGGCTTACAATGAGCAGTTCTTC.